The sequence of this T cell receptor (beta chain) was determined in a study of OX40 agonist ivuxolimab in advanced cancers. Across the study: Across the patients, intravenous ivuxolimab was delivered every 2 weeks at 0.01 to 10 mg/kg.

The germline CDR1 and CDR2 sequences are SGHTA and FQGNSA. CDR3 size: 12 residues. V was pared by 5 bases and J by 1 base, with 6 bases between. Study-wide findings and caveats: Compared with others, partial responders at 0.1-3.0 mg/kg displayed clonal expansion among the lowest.

This clone was detected a few times. Antigen unknown. The repertoire was sequenced with immunoSEQ multiplex PCR; TCRdb's copy has only in-frame clones and lacks some. The sample carries under 35,000 clones, about four fifths recorded once. The sequence came from an adult with an advanced solid tumor such as melanoma, head and neck, liver or kidney cancer. Sequencing was performed on CD4+ or CD8+ T cells sorted from blood, taken in a trial of the OX40 agonist ivuxolimab. V usage is TRBV7-2 and J usage is TRBJ2-7; D is ambiguous. The CDR3 nucleotides read TGTGCCAGCAGCCCTCAATCCTACGAGCAGTACTTC. Its protein is CASSPQSYEQYF.